A selection of T cell receptor beta chains follows, all from one sample in a study of blood T cell repertoires in COVID-19. Measured with immunoSEQ multiplex PCR; TCRdb has only the in-frame clones, and not every one. In the table there are under 300,000 clones, around 86% of which are singletons. The specimen was peripheral blood. The receptor source for this set is a man at least 80 years old with acute or convalescent COVID-19. The CDR3 runs from the conserved cysteine through the conserved F or W. A D gene is named only where the DNA matches it firmly. Size is omitted from some rows. Given values are once, few, many or a class for expanded clones.

D gene	J gene	V gene	clone size	CDR3 DNA	CDR3 protein
.	TRBJ1-2	TRBV5-1	.	TGCGCCAGCAGCTTGGAAGGGGTCTATGGCTACACCTTC	CASSLEGVYGYTF
.	TRBJ2-7	TRBV3-1/TRBV3-2	.	TGTGCCAGCAGCCTGGGGGGCGAGCAGTACTTC	CASSLGGEQYF
.	TRBJ1-4	TRBV4-2	.	TGTGCCAGCAGCCAAGAAGGAGCTAGGGAGGAAAAACTGTTTTTT	CASSQEGAREEKLFF
TRBD1	TRBJ2-1	TRBV2	.	TGTGCCAGCAGGACGGGACAGGGAGCGAATGAGCAGTTCTTC	CASRTGQGANEQFF
.	TRBJ2-7	TRBV27	.	TGTGCCAGCAGTCCCGACAGGACTAGCTACGAGCAGTACTTC	CASSPDRTSYEQYF
TRBD1	TRBJ2-2	TRBV28	.	TGTGCCAGCAGTCCGCATGGACAGGGTCCAACCGGGGAGCTGTTTTTT	CASSPHGQGPTGELFF
TRBD1	TRBJ1-6	TRBV7-2	few	TGTGCCAGCAGCTTAATTCCCGGGACAGGGGATTCACCCCTCCACTTT	CASSLIPGTGDSPLHF
.	TRBJ2-3	TRBV28	.	TGTGCCAGCAGTCCCCCCAAAGATACGCAGTATTTT	CASSPPKDTQYF
TRBD2	TRBJ2-7	TRBV9	.	TGTGCCAGCAGCGAGGGAGGCGGGAGGGCCGACGAGCAGTACTTC	CASSEGGGRADEQYF
TRBD1	TRBJ1-1	TRBV19	.	TGTGCCAGTATCGGACAGGGGCTTACTGAAGCTTTCTTT	CASIGQGLTEAFF
TRBD1	TRBJ1-4	TRBV28	.	TGTGCCAGCAGTTTTTCCGGACAGGGCAAGGAAAAACTGTTTTTT	CASSFSGQGKEKLFF
.	TRBJ1-1	TRBV25-1	.	TGTGCCAGCAGTCCCCGGGTCTTGATCGGCACTGAAGCTTTCTTT	CASSPRVLIGTEAFF
.	TRBJ1-4	TRBV2	.	TGTGCCAGCAGAGAACCGGGACATACGCTCGAAAAACTGTTTTTT	CASREPGHTLEKLFF
.	TRBJ1-1	TRBV7-9	.	TGTGCCAGCAGCCTTCAGGGGCCGAACACTGAAGCTTTCTTT	CASSLQGPNTEAFF
TRBD2	TRBJ2-1	TRBV6-5	.	TGTGCCAGCAGGCTAGCGGGGCCCAATGAGCAGTTCTTC	CASRLAGPNEQFF
.	TRBJ2-7	TRBV20-1	.	TGCAGTGCTAGTAAACGGGGTCGGACCGCGGCAGTAGCCTACGAGCAGTACTTC	CSASKRGRTAAVAYEQYF
TRBD1	TRBJ2-5	TRBV10-3	.	TGTGCCATCAGGCAAGACAGGGCTGCAGAGACCCAGTACTTC	CAIRQDRAAETQYF
TRBD2	TRBJ2-1	TRBV7-3	.	TGTGCCAGCAGCCAGGGGCTAGCGGGATCCGCGGAGCAGTTCTTC	CASSQGLAGSAEQFF
.	TRBJ2-7	TRBV6-5	.	TGTGCCAGCAGTTCCCCGGGGGGCAGCTACGAGCAGTACTTC	CASSSPGGSYEQYF
TRBD1	TRBJ1-1	TRBV27	.	TGTGCCAGCAGTTACGACCACAGGGGGCGTGGGGGTGCTTTCTTT	CASSYDHRGRGGAFF
TRBD1	TRBJ2-1	TRBV5-1	.	TGCGCCAGCAGCGGGACAGGGGGGTACAATGAGCAGTTCTTC	CASSGTGGYNEQFF
.	TRBJ2-7	TRBV19	once	TGTGCCAGTAGTATAGGTTACTCGGGCTCCTACGAGCAGTACTTC	CASSIGYSGSYEQYF
.	TRBJ2-1	TRBV7-3	.	TGTGCCAGCAGCTCGACAGGATCCTCCTACAATGAGCAGTTCTTC	CASSSTGSSYNEQFF
.	TRBJ1-6	TRBV7-6	.	TGTGCCAGCAGCTTATATGGAGGGAGCTCCTATAATTCACCCCTCCACTTT	CASSLYGGSSYNSPLHF
.	TRBJ1-6	TRBV27	.	TGTGCCAGCAGTTTATCGGAGGGGACTAATTCACCCCTCCACTTT	CASSLSEGTNSPLHF
.	TRBJ2-7	TRBV5-1	.	TGCGCCAGCAGCTTGCTACCCTCAACGTACGAGCAGTACTTC	CASSLLPSTYEQYF
.	TRBJ1-6	TRBV19	.	TGTGCCAGTAGTTCCGACAGAGCCAGTAATTCACCCCTCCACTTT	CASSSDRASNSPLHF
TRBD1	TRBJ1-5	TRBV28	.	TGTGCCAGCACCCCAGGGGGACGCAATCAGCCCCAGCATTTT	CASTPGGRNQPQHF
.	TRBJ1-1	TRBV24-1	.	TGTGCCACCAGTGATACCCGGGAAAACACTGAAGCTTTCTTT	CATSDTRENTEAFF
.	TRBJ1-2	TRBV6-5	.	TGTGCCAGCAGAACCGGGAGAAACTATGGCTACACCTTC	CASRTGRNYGYTF
.	TRBJ1-5	TRBV5-1	.	TGCGCCAGCAGCTTGTGGGGCCAGGGTGATCAGCCCCAGCATTTT	CASSLWGQGDQPQHF
.	TRBJ2-1	TRBV2	.	TGTGCCAGCAGTCAGGGTTATAATGAGCAGTTCTTC	CASSQGYNEQFF